This T cell receptor (beta chain) was recorded in a study of OX40 agonist ivuxolimab in advanced cancers. For the study at large: Those treated in dose escalation had hepatocellular carcinoma, melanoma, renal cell cancer or head and neck cancer. Participants could have had prior anti-PD-1, anti-PD-L1 or anti-CTLA-4 therapy, and roughly 39% had some. Study results and limitations: Also present in some nonresponders was a low level of normalized T-cell clonal expansion.

Germline lookup yields CDR1 SGDLS and CDR2 YYNGEE. This CDR3 contains 15 residues. The V end was cut by 2 bases, the J end by 0 bases, with 8 bases between. Regarding this clone: Antigen specificity is unknown.

Clones were sequenced by immunoSEQ multiplex PCR, and TCRdb holds only the in-frame ones, with some missing. In the table there are approximately 87,000 clones, 92% of which are singletons. The sequenced sample was CD4+ or CD8+ T cells sorted from blood, obtained in a trial of the OX40 agonist ivuxolimab. The rearrangement joins TRBV9 to TRBJ2-2, with D tentatively TRBD1 (5 bases). This clonotype was obtained from an adult with an advanced solid tumor such as melanoma, head and neck, liver or kidney cancer. The CDR3 nucleotides are TGTGCCAGCAGCGTGACAGACGCGAACACCGGGGAGCTGTTTTTT. This codes for CASSVTDANTGELFF.